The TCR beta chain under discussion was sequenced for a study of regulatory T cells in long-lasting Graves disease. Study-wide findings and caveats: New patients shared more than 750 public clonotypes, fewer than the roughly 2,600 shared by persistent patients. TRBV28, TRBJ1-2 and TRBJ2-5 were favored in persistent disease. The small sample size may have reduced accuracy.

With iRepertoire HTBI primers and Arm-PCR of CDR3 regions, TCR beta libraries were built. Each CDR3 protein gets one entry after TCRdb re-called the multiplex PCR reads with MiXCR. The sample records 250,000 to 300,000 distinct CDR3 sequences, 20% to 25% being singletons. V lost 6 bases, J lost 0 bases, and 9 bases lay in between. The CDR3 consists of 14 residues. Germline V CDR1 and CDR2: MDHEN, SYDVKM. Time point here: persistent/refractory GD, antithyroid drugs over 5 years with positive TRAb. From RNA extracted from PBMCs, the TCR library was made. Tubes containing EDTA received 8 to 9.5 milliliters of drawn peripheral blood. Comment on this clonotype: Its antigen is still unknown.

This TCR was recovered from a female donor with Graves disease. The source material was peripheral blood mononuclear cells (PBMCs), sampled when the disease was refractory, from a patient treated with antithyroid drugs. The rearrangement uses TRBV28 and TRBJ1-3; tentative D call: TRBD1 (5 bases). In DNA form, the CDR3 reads TGTGCCAGCAGCACAGGAAGCTCTGGAAACACCATATATTTT. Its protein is CASSTGSSGNTIYF.